This T cell receptor beta chain derives from a study of T cells after yellow fever vaccination. The overall study: Each low-cell-number fraction was prepared by means of SMART-Seq v4 Ultra Low Input.

Findings of the study overall: Contamination by abundant bulk-population clonotypes could be present in FACS-sorted repertoires.

This clonotype was counted only a few times. Antigen: not known. CDR1 SGHVS and CDR2 FQNEAQ come from the germline V gene. The CDR3 has 15 residues. Trimming left V 0 bases short and J 1 base short, with 9 bases between. TCR cDNA was made by 5'RACE template switching, adding a universal primer site and UMIs. Each CDR3 protein gets one entry after TCRdb re-called the 5' RACE reads with MiXCR. The sample lists some 400,000 distinct CDR3 sequences; around 6.5% were seen once. The sample was PBMCs, taken 5 days after the yellow fever booster vaccination. The TCR sequence derives from a man aged 25-40 years who received the YFV17D yellow fever vaccine. The rearrangement uses TRBV7-8 and TRBJ2-5; possible D gene TRBD2, 6 bases. CDR3: CASSLAWDSQETQYF. CDR3 nucleotides: TGTGCCAGCAGCTTAGCCTGGGACTCCCAAGAGACCCAGTACTTC.